This T cell receptor (beta chain) was sequenced for a study of OX40 agonist ivuxolimab in advanced cancers. Background on the study: The study gave patients intravenous ivuxolimab at 0.01 to 10 mg/kg every 2 weeks. The study enrolled dose-escalation patients with hepatocellular carcinoma, melanoma, renal cell or head and neck cancer. Findings and limits, study-wide: In CD8+ T cells, expanded clones were on average more numerous than in CD4+.

It was autoimmune disease history or systemic immunosuppression that excluded patients. Trimming cost V 6 bases and J 0 bases, with 6 bases left between them. Germline V CDR1 and CDR2: MNHNY, SVGAGI (reference sequence). The CDR3 loop spans 13 amino acids. To note about this clone: The antigen remains unidentified.

Profiling relied on immunoSEQ multiplex PCR, and the TCRdb table lists in-frame clones only, not all of them. The table lists more than 50,000 clones, about 85% of them singletons. The input for sequencing was CD4+ or CD8+ T cells sorted from blood, taken in a trial of the OX40 agonist ivuxolimab. This chain joins TRBV6-6 and TRBJ2-1; D ambiguous. The TCR was taken from an adult with an advanced solid tumor such as melanoma, head and neck, liver or kidney cancer. The chain's CDR3 is CASSRDSYNEQFF. The CDR3 DNA reads as TGTGCCAGCAGCCGTGACTCCTACAATGAGCAGTTCTTC.